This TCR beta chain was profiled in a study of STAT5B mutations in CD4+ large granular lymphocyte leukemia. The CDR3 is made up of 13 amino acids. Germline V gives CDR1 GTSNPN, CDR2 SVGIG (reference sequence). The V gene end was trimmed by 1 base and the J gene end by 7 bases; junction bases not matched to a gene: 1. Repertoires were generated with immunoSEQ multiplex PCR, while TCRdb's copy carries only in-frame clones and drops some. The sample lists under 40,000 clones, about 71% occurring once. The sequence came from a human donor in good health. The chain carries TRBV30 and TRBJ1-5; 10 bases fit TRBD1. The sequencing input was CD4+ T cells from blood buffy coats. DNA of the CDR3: TGTGCCTGGAGTGAGACAGGGGGCCAGCCCCAGCATTTT. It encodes CAWSETGGQPQHF.